The source of this T cell receptor beta chain is a study of T cells in Graves' hyperthyroidism and ophthalmopathy. The CDR3 loop spans 16 amino acids. The germline CDR1 and CDR2 sequences are SGHVS and FQNEAQ. The V end lost 0 bases, the J end lost 2 bases, and 13 bases lay between the germline ends. Recently diagnosed hyperthyroidism of less than 2 months' duration affected patients aged 18 to 65. Criteria for exclusion of patients were uncontrolled infection, other autoimmune disease, pregnancy or lactation. Researchers amplified the TCR beta CDR3 regions from RNA transcripts. When the TCR CDR3 underwent first-round RT-PCR, the HTBI primer set was used. A single record per CDR3 protein comes from TCRdb applying MiXCR to the multiplex PCR reads. The top ten hold about 4% of the sample, which has some 400,000 distinct CDR3 sequences, about 18% seen once.

The sample was blood. The chain uses TRBV7-8 and TRBJ2-5, with D maybe TRBD1 (6 bases). The receptor was derived from a woman aged 18-30 years with Graves' hyperthyroidism. For the CDR3, the DNA is TGTGCCAGCAGCTTAGCGGGGGCCTCCTCTCAAGAGACCCAGTACTTC. Translated, it gives CASSLAGASSQETQYF.